A selection of T cell receptor beta chains follows, all from one sample in a study of Ad26.COV2.S vaccination and SARS-CoV-2 variants. Some clones are missing from TCRdb's copy, which holds only in-frame ones; the method was immunoSEQ multiplex PCR. The repertoire holds over 130,000 clones, with roughly 85% as singletons. The sequencing here drew on peripheral blood, taken after recovery from COVID-19. These TCRs come from a human donor who had recovered from COVID-19. Both conserved end residues are trimmed from each CDR3.

TRBV29-1	TRBJ2-3	SGQGELLNTQY
TRBV7-9	TRBJ2-2	ASSLERGLVTGELF
TRBV30	TRBJ2-5	AWSPAGTQY
TRBV4-3	TRBJ1-1	ASSQERSGGRTNTEAF
TRBV25-1	TRBJ1-2	ASSSTGGGDGYT
TRBV4-1	TRBJ1-3	ASSPDGNTIY
TRBV28	TRBJ1-4	ASSLMAVGNEKLF
TRBV11-2	TRBJ1-2	ASSPGTQGKFNYGYT
TRBV5-1	TRBJ1-2	ASTWYTGEDYGYT
TRBV6-2/TRBV6-3	TRBJ2-7	ASSYSIQGANSYEQY
TRBV19	TRBJ1-3	ASSIRLSPGSSGNTIY
TRBV27	TRBJ1-2	ASSLSSLNYGYT
TRBV5-6	TRBJ1-6	ASSLEGWNSPLH
TRBV28	TRBJ1-2	ASSSHYGYT
TRBV6-5	TRBJ1-2	ASSYGPETNYGYT
TRBV19	TRBJ1-3	ASTAISGNTIY
TRBV3-1/TRBV3-2	TRBJ1-6	ASSHDRDPSSYNSPLH
TRBV7-2	TRBJ2-7	ASSTWGRSLEQY
TRBV5-6	TRBJ1-1	ASSMMGLAAGNTEAF
TRBV5-6	TRBJ2-5	ASSPGDTGETQY
TRBV28	TRBJ1-3	ASSPQTGGAGNTIY
TRBV29-1	TRBJ1-1	SVEEGFGTEAF
TRBV3-1/TRBV3-2	TRBJ2-4	ASSPGPGQRTKNIQY
TRBV5-4	TRBJ1-4	ASSPGQGGLATNEKLF
TRBV6-6	TRBJ1-1	ASSTGQGWTEAF
TRBV6-1	TRBJ2-7	ASSERGGNYEQY
TRBV7-2	TRBJ2-2	ASSHDPTNTGELF
TRBV5-6	TRBJ2-1	ASSLTDRGLNEQF
TRBV6-2/TRBV6-3	TRBJ2-7	ASSIGTTQWGYEQY
TRBV19	TRBJ1-5	ASTGWDQPQH
TRBV11-2	TRBJ1-1	ASGGQMNTEAF
TRBV28	TRBJ2-1	ASSLRESYNEQF
TRBV29-1	TRBJ2-1	SVGLYNEQF
TRBV2	TRBJ1-1	ASSEQIEAF
TRBV10-1	TRBJ2-1	ASSASGGVYNEQF
TRBV10-2	TRBJ1-2	ASSASNYGYT
TRBV15	TRBJ2-7	ATSSGLSAGDSSYEQY
TRBV5-4	TRBJ2-6	ASSPRGNFFSGANVLT
TRBV6-9	TRBJ2-7	ASSYIADRRNYEQY
TRBV5-1	TRBJ2-2	ASSFETGITGELF
TRBV7-7	TRBJ1-3	ATMGTPSGNTIY
TRBV30	TRBJ2-6	AWSVGANVLT
TRBV3-1/TRBV3-2	TRBJ2-5	ASSQSTAGGETQY
TRBV14	TRBJ1-1	ASSHDSNTEAF
TRBV19	TRBJ1-2	ASSMGVSRTGPLFNYGYT
TRBV30	TRBJ2-1	AWSGISINEQF
TRBV7-9	TRBJ1-4	ASSTARVNEKLF
TRBV14	TRBJ1-1	ASTRSGTEAF
TRBV19	TRBJ1-2	ASGTAQNYGYT
TRBV7-9	TRBJ2-3	ASSSRTASTDTQY
TRBV29-1	TRBJ2-2	SVGWRGASGELF
TRBV5-1	TRBJ2-7	ASSIGANTYEQY
TRBV7-6	TRBJ1-5	ASSLAGDSGGYSNQPQH